This entry lists 30 T cell receptor beta chains sequenced from one sample in a study of shared clonotypes between healthy human individuals (dated by TCRdb to 2020 to 2022). The library came from the immunoSEQ multiplex PCR assay. TCRdb retrieved this table from immuneACCESS and kept in-frame rearrangements only. Not all clones are present; in checked studies, unresolved V genes account for under half, and no reason is known for the remainder. The sample records roughly 2.4 million clones, roughly 95% of which are singletons. The ten largest clonotypes hold 0.13% of the sample. Sequenced sample: naive CD4+ T cells sorted from blood. The cell subset or site label on this specimen signifies: CD45RA+ positively selected. The receptors derive from a young man in good health.

The rearrangement joins TRBV9 to TRBJ2-3; D not certain. This CDR3 region has 16 residues. CDR1 SGDLS and CDR2 YYNGEE come from the germline V gene. Deletions cut 4 bases from V and 2 bases from J, with 17 bases between. CDR3 region: CASSPNSGRTTDTQYF. As DNA, the CDR3 is TGTGCCAGCAGCCCCAATTCCGGACGGACCACAGATACGCAGTATTTT. Using reference TRBV9 and TRBJ2-3 for the parts outside the CDR3, the full variable domain is DSGVTQTPKHLITATGQRVTLRCSPRSGDLSVYWYQQSLDQGLQFLIQYYNGEERAKGNILERFSAQQFPDLHSELNLSSLELGDSALYFCASSPNSGRTTDTQYFGPGTRLTVL.

V usage is TRBV4-1 and J usage is TRBJ1-5; TRBD1 agrees at 9 bases. V gave up 4 bases and J gave up 2 bases; unmatched junction bases: 6. The CDR3 totals 16 residues. CDR1 and CDR2 from the germline V gene are MGHRA and YSYEKL. Written as DNA, the CDR3 is TGCGCCAGCAGCCCGGGACAGGGAAGCGGCAATCAGCCCCAGCATTTT. Translated: CASSPGQGSGNQPQHF.

V is TRBV7-2 and J is TRBJ2-3; D possibly corresponds to TRBD1 (6 bases). Germline V CDR1 and CDR2: SGHTA, FQGNSA. This CDR3 contains 16 residues. V dropped 1 base and J dropped 0 bases, with 11 bases sitting between them. The CDR3 DNA sequence: TGTGCCAGCAGCTTAGTGTCGGGGACAAGCACAGATACGCAGTATTTT. This gives the protein CASSLVSGTSTDTQYF.

The J gene is TRBJ2-3, the V gene TRBV10-3, with D possibly matching TRBD1 (6 bases). Germline loops: CDR1 ENHRY, CDR2 SYGVKD. Trimming pared 0 bases from V and 1 base from J, leaving 17 bases between. The CDR3 runs to 18 residues. The CDR3 DNA reads TGTGCCATCAGTGAGTCTGGGGGCCGAGCAACGGGCACAGATACGCAGTATTTT. Translated, it gives CAISESGGRATGTDTQYF.

The rearrangement links TRBV30 to TRBJ2-5, with 13 nucleotides matching TRBD2. CDR3 size: 15 residues. The junction had 11 bases not matched to a gene; V was cut back by 5 bases and J by 8 bases. Germline values: CDR1 GTSNPN, CDR2 SVGIG (reference sequence). The CDR3 sequence: CAWDSGGLAGITQYF. In DNA, the CDR3 is TGTGCCTGGGACAGTGGGGGACTAGCGGGGATAACCCAGTACTTC.

This chain links TRBV6-1 with TRBJ1-2; D uncertain. Germline loops: CDR1 MNHNS, CDR2 SASEGT. There are 15 residues in the CDR3. The V end was cut by 6 bases, the J end by 3 bases, with 17 bases between. CDR3 DNA sequence: TGTGCCAGCAGAGGAGGGCTCGAGAACCACTATGGCTACACCTTC. This codes for CASRGGLENHYGYTF.

The V call is TRBV7-2, the J call TRBJ2-7, with 13 bases aligning to TRBD2. This CDR3 is 15 amino acids long. V lost 6 bases to trimming and J lost 2 bases; unmatched junction nucleotides: 4. Germline assignment: CDR1 SGHTA and CDR2 FQGNSA. In DNA form, the CDR3 reads TGTGCCAGCAGACCCGGACTAGCGGGAGCCTACGAGCAGTACTTC. This translates into CASRPGLAGAYEQYF.

The rearrangement uses TRBV5-1 and TRBJ1-5, with D perhaps matching TRBD1 (5 bases). V gave up 0 bases and J gave up 2 bases, with 9 bases separating them. Germline CDR1 is SGHRS and CDR2 is YFSETQ. This CDR3 contains 15 residues. The CDR3 DNA reads TGCGCCAGCAGCTTGGGGCGGGACGGCAATCAGCCCCAGCATTTT. The encoded protein is CASSLGRDGNQPQHF. The complete variable domain, with remaining parts taken from reference TRBV5-1 and TRBJ1-5, reads KAGVTQTPRYLIKTRGQQVTLSCSPISGHRSVSWYQQTPGQGLQFLFEYFSETQRNKGNFPGRFSGRQFSNSRSEMNVSTLELGDSALYLCASSLGRDGNQPQHFGDGTRLSIL.

This clone was detected only once. The V call is TRBV2, the J call TRBJ2-7; 10 positions match TRBD1. This CDR3 has 14 amino acids. The J segment lost 4 bases and the V segment lost 5 bases, leaving 5 bases of the junction unmatched. Per the germline V gene, CDR1 is SNHLY and CDR2 is FYNNEI. In DNA form, the CDR3 reads TGTGCCAGCAGTCGAGGACAGGGGGGGTACGAGCAGTACTTC. Translating gives CASSRGQGGYEQYF. Based on the CDR3 plus reference TRBV2 and TRBJ2-7, the full variable domain is EPEVTQTPSHQVTQMGQEVILRCVPISNHLYFYWYRQILGQKVEFLVSFYNNEISEKSEIFDDQFSVERPDGSNFTLKIRSTKLEDSAMYFCASSRGQGGYEQYFGPGTRLTVT.

With regard to this clone: In the same sample, other DNA sequences code for this CDR3. CDR3 residues: CASSLDRGGYGYTF. The CDR3 DNA reads as TGTGCCAGCAGTTTGGACAGGGGGGGCTATGGCTACACCTTC. The chain joins TRBV28 to TRBJ1-2; TRBD1 agrees at 10 bases. Germline CDR1 reads MDHEN; CDR2 reads SYDVKM. Trimming took 3 bases from V and 4 from J; bases not matched to a gene: 2. This CDR3 has 14 residues.

This chain connects TRBV5-1 to TRBJ1-4; 7 bases line up with TRBD1. CDR3 length: 14 residues. Germline V gene lookup returns CDR1 SGHRS and CDR2 YFSETQ. Losses at the gene ends were 2 bases for V and 8 bases for J; bases not matched to a gene: 6. The CDR3, as DNA: TGCGCCAGCAGCTTTGACAGGGCGGGGGAAAAACTGTTTTTT. Residues: CASSFDRAGEKLFF.

DNA of the CDR3: TGTGCCAGTATAGGACAGGGACTTAGCAATCAGCCCCAGCATTTT. Its translation is CASIGQGLSNQPQHF. The V and J genes are TRBV19 and TRBJ1-5; 8 bases match TRBD1. Unmatched junction bases numbered 5, after V lost 7 bases and J lost 0 bases. Germline loops: CDR1 LNHDA, CDR2 SQIVND (reference sequence). The CDR3 totals 15 residues.

This chain uses TRBV6-5 with TRBJ2-7, with D possibly being TRBD2 (5 bases). CDR1 is MNHEY, CDR2 SVGAGI, per germline. There are 15 residues in the CDR3. V was pared by 0 bases and J by 3 bases, with 12 bases between. CDR3 amino acids: CASSYSQRSIYEQYF. The CDR3 coding sequence is TGTGCCAGCAGTTACTCCCAGCGGTCTATCTACGAGCAGTACTTC.

This chain links TRBV7-8 with TRBJ1-3, with D uncertain. This CDR3 comprises 13 residues. The V end lost 2 bases, the J end lost 4 bases, and 6 bases lay between the germline ends. Germline values: CDR1 SGHVS, CDR2 FQNEAQ. The CDR3 loop is CASSLREGNTIYF. CDR3 nucleotide sequence: TGTGCCAGCAGCTTAAGGGAGGGAAACACCATATATTTT. The full variable domain, in which reference TRBV7-8 and TRBJ1-3 provide the parts outside the CDR3, is GAGVSQSPRYKVAKRGQDVALRCDPISGHVSLFWYQQALGQGPEFLTYFQNEAQLDKSGLPSDRFFAERPEGSVSTLKIQRTQQEDSAVYLCASSLREGNTIYFGEGSWLTVV.

The genes are TRBV10-3 and TRBJ2-2; maybe TRBD2 (5 bases). Germline CDR1 is ENHRY and CDR2 is SYGVKD. The ends were cut back, 3 bases at V and 1 base at J, with 12 bases in the middle. CDR3 size: 16 residues. CDR3 sequence: CAISDLDGGNTGELFF. CDR3 sequence (DNA): TGTGCCATCAGTGACTTAGACGGAGGGAACACCGGGGAGCTGTTTTTT.

V gene TRBV7-8 combines with J gene TRBJ2-7, with TRBD2 matching 16 bases. V was clipped by 1 base and J by 3 bases; unmatched bases: 6. Germline-derived CDR1 and CDR2 are SGHVS and FQNEAQ. The CDR3 length is 18 residues. CDR3: CASSLETGLAGGLYEQYF. The CDR3, as DNA: TGTGCCAGCAGCTTAGAAACGGGACTAGCGGGAGGGCTCTACGAGCAGTACTTC.

With respect to this clone: Other DNA sequences from this sample encode an identical CDR3 as well. The rearrangement joins TRBV5-4 to TRBJ2-7; TRBD1 might be the D (5 bases). V was trimmed by 0 bases and J by 1 base, leaving 11 bases between them. The CDR3 is made up of 15 amino acids. Germline CDR1 SGHNT, CDR2 YYREEE (reference sequence). In DNA, the CDR3 is TGTGCCAGCAGCTTGGGTTTAGCAGGGTCCTACGAGCAGTACTTC. Protein product: CASSLGLAGSYEQYF.

This clone was counted once. Additional DNA sequences in this sample encode the identical CDR3. This CDR3 reads CASSPGGSGNTIYF. For the CDR3, the DNA is TGTGCCAGCAGTCCAGGGGGATCTGGAAACACCATATATTTT. The chain joins TRBV6-1 to TRBJ1-3, with 7 bases identical to TRBD1. The CDR3 is 14 residues long. Germline CDR1 MNHNS, CDR2 SASEGT. V was pared by 5 bases and J by 1 base, with 2 bases of the junction left unmatched.

As concerns this clone: The same CDR3 can be traced to other DNA sequences in this sample. The chain recombines TRBV5-6 with TRBJ2-7, with no clear D. V was clipped by 5 bases and J by 0 bases, with 6 bases between them. Germline assignment: CDR1 SGHDT and CDR2 YYEEEE. CDR3 length: 12 amino acids. The CDR3 protein is CASSLSSYEQYF. CDR3 bases: TGTGCCAGCAGTTTGTCCTCCTACGAGCAGTACTTC.

V usage is TRBV6-6 and J usage is TRBJ1-6, with D perhaps matching TRBD1 (6 bases). Germline V lookup: CDR1 MNHNY, CDR2 SVGAGI (reference sequence). CDR3 size: 13 residues. V lost 6 bases to trimming and J lost 7 bases, with 10 bases between them. CDR3 amino acids: CASRRTGNSPLHF. The CDR3 DNA reads TGTGCCAGCAGAAGAACAGGGAATTCACCCCTCCACTTT.

This chain connects TRBV6-1 to TRBJ2-7; D gene ambiguous. V dropped 0 bases and J dropped 7 bases, with 10 bases sitting between them. The germline gives CDR1 MNHNS, CDR2 SASEGT. This CDR3 region has 13 residues. This CDR3 reads CASSEALLGEQYF. CDR3 DNA: TGTGCCAGCAGTGAAGCGCTTCTAGGAGAGCAGTACTTC.

CDR3 sequence (DNA): TGTGCCAGCAGCCCCTCATCGGACTGGAACAATGAGCAGTTCTTC. The encoded protein is CASSPSSDWNNEQFF. The V gene is TRBV5-4, the J gene TRBJ2-1; TRBD2 might be the D (5 bases). Germline V gene data show CDR1 as SGHNT and CDR2 as YYREEE (reference sequence). The CDR3 loop spans 15 amino acids. Trimming took off 4 bases at V and 5 bases at J, with 16 bases between the two ends.

This chain joins TRBV25-1 and TRBJ2-2; D may match TRBD1 or TRBD2 (5 bases each). Trimming left V 1 base short and J 3 bases short, with 6 bases between. Germline V gene sequence: CDR1 MGHDK, CDR2 SYGVNS. There are 14 residues in the CDR3. CDR3 nucleotide sequence: TGTGCCAGCAGTGAATCGGGGCACACCGGGGAGCTGTTTTTT. Translating gives CASSESGHTGELFF.

This rearrangement joins TRBV30 to TRBJ2-6, with D hard to call. Per germline, CDR1 GTSNPN and CDR2 SVGIG (reference sequence). The ends were cut back, 2 bases at V and 2 bases at J, with 10 bases in the middle. The CDR3 has 15 amino acids. The CDR3 bases are TGTGCCTGGAGTTTTAGGGCCACTGGGGCCAACGTCCTGACTTTC. This codes for CAWSFRATGANVLTF.

The chain couples TRBV7-2 to TRBJ2-5, with 9 bases matching TRBD2. Trimming removed 0 bases from V and 3 bases from J; junction bases left unmatched: 11. The CDR3 contains 18 residues. Germline CDR1 reads SGHTA; CDR2 reads FQGNSA. This CDR3 is CASSLAVSGSGRKETQYF. CDR3 nucleotides: TGTGCCAGCAGCTTAGCGGTTAGCGGGAGTGGTAGGAAAGAGACCCAGTACTTC.

A word on this clone: Different DNA sequences within this sample yield the same CDR3. The chain uses TRBV6-5 and TRBJ2-3; D remains unclear. V gave up 7 bases and J gave up 1 base, with 6 bases separating them. This CDR3 has 12 residues. Germline V lookup: CDR1 MNHEY, CDR2 SVGAGI. CDR3 region: CASKGGTDTQYF. CDR3 DNA: TGTGCCAGCAAAGGTGGCACAGATACGCAGTATTTT.

This rearrangement joins TRBV7-9 to TRBJ2-2; 7 positions match TRBD1. Trimming cost V 5 bases and J 4 bases; bases outside gene matches: 13. Germline lookup yields CDR1 SEHNR and CDR2 FQNEAQ (reference sequence). The CDR3 runs 17 residues. The CDR3 spells CASSLLLGTALTGELFF. DNA of the CDR3: TGTGCCAGCAGCCTCCTTCTAGGGACAGCTCTCACCGGGGAGCTGTTTTTT.

As to this clone: The same CDR3 can be traced to other DNA sequences in this sample. The rearrangement joins TRBV11-2 to TRBJ2-7, with a possible D match to TRBD2 (5 bases). In germline, CDR1 is SGHAT, CDR2 FQNNGV. The CDR3 spans 15 residues. Trimming removed 6 bases at V and 4 bases at J, with 19 bases between. The CDR3 loop reads CASRRAPGMGYEQYF. The CDR3 nucleotides are TGTGCCAGCAGGCGGGCCCCCGGAATGGGATACGAGCAGTACTTC.

The chain recombines TRBV18 with TRBJ1-5; no clear D. V lost 2 bases and J 4 bases, leaving 15 bases between the germline ends. Germline CDR1 KGHSH, CDR2 LQKENI. The CDR3 spans 16 residues. CDR3 sequence: CASSPVSDYVNQPQHF. The CDR3 DNA reads as TGTGCCAGCTCACCAGTGAGTGACTACGTAAATCAGCCCCAGCATTTT.

DNA for the CDR3: TGTGCCAGCAGCGTAAATCCGCACCAAGAGACCCAGTACTTC. Its translation is CASSVNPHQETQYF. The chain is built from TRBV9 and TRBJ2-5; D remains unclear. The CDR3 has 14 residues. In germline, CDR1 is SGDLS, CDR2 YYNGEE. Deletions cut 1 base from V and 0 bases from J, with 7 bases between.